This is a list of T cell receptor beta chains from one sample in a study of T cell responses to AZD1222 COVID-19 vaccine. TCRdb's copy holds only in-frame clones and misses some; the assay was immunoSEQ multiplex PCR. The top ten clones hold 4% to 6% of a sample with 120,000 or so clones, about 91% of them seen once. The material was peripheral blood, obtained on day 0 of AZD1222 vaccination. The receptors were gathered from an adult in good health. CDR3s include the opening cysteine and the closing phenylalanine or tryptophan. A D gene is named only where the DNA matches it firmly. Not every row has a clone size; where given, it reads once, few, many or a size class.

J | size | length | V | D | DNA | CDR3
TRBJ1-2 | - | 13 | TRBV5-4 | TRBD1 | TGTGCCAGCGGCAGACAGGGACTCTATGGCTACACCTTC | CASGRQGLYGYTF
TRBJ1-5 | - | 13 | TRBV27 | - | TGTGCCAGCAGTGTCGGACCAGTCACGCCCCAGCATTTT | CASSVGPVTPQHF
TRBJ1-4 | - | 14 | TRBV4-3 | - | TGCGCCAGCAGCCCTGCGGAAAGGAATGAAAAACTGTTTTTT | CASSPAERNEKLFF
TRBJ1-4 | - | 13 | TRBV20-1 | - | TGCAGTGCTATTGAAGCAACTAATGAAAAACTGTTTTTT | CSAIEATNEKLFF
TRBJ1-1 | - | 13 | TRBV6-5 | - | TGTGCCAGCACCGAAACAGGGAGGAGTGGTGCTTTCTTT | CASTETGRSGAFF
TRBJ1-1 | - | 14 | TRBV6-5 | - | TGTGCCAGCACCCCGGTCGGGGCGGGCACTGAAGCTTTCTTT | CASTPVGAGTEAFF
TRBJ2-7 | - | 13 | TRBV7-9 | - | TGTGCCAGCAGCTTGAGGGAGCGGTACGAGCAGTACTTC | CASSLRERYEQYF
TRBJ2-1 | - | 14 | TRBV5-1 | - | TGCGCCAGCAGCTCGCAGGGTGTGCACAATGAGCAGTTCTTC | CASSSQGVHNEQFF
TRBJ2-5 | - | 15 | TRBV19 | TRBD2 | TGTGCCAGTAGTGAGGCGGGGGGGCATTGGGAGACCCAGTACTTC | CASSEAGGHWETQYF
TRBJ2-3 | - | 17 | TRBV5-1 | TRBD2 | TGCGCCAGCAGCCCCGGTGCTCTAGCGGGGGGCACAGATACGCAGTATTTT | CASSPGALAGGTDTQYF
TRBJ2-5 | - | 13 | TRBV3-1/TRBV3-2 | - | TGTGCCAGCAGCCACCCAGGGTACGAGACCCAGTACTTC | CASSHPGYETQYF
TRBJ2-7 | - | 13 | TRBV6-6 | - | TGTGCCAGCGCCCCCGGGGTATCCTACGAGCAGTACTTC | CASAPGVSYEQYF
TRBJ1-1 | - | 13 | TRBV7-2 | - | TGTGCCAGCAGCTTTACAGCGGACACTGAAGCTTTCTTT | CASSFTADTEAFF
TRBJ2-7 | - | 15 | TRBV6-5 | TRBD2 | TGTGCCAGCAGTTACTCGGCGGGGGGCCTCTACGAGCAGTACTTC | CASSYSAGGLYEQYF
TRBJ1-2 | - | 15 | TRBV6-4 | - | TGTGCCAGCAGCCTTAGCCCGGGACCGAACTATGGCTACACCTTC | CASSLSPGPNYGYTF
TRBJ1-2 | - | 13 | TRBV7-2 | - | TGTGCCAGCAGCGAAGACTGGTCGGTTGGCTACACCTTC | CASSEDWSVGYTF
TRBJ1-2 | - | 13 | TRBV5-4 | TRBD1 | TGTGCCAGCAGCCCGGGGACAGTAGGAGGCTACACCTTC | CASSPGTVGGYTF
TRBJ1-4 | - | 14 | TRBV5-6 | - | TGTGCCAGCAGCGGATCCCCCTCTAATGAAAAACTGTTTTTT | CASSGSPSNEKLFF
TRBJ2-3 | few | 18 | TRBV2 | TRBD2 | TGTGCCAGCAGTGAAGCCGGGCGGGGGGGCTTCGGCACAGATACGCAGTATTTT | CASSEAGRGGFGTDTQYF
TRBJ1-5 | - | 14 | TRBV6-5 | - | TGTGCCAGCAGTTACTCGGAGGGTAAGTGGCCCCAGCATTTT | CASSYSEGKWPQHF
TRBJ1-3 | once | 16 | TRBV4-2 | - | TGTGCCAGCAGCCAAGATCCTACAGGGTCAGGAAACACCATATATTTT | CASSQDPTGSGNTIYF
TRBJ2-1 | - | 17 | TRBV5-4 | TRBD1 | TGTGCCAGCAGCGCCTTAGTAGGGACAGGGGTTTCCAATGAGCAGTTCTTC | CASSALVGTGVSNEQFF
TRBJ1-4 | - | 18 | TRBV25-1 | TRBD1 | TGTGCCAGCAGTGGCTCTGTCTCGGGACAGGTCGGGGGAGAAAAACTGTTTTTT | CASSGSVSGQVGGEKLFF
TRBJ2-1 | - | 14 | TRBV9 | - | TGTGCCAGCAGCGGGGGGACAACCTACAATGAGCAGTTCTTC | CASSGGTTYNEQFF
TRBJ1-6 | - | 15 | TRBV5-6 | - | TGTGCCAGCAGCTTGGGGACAGCAATTAATTCACCCCTCCACTTT | CASSLGTAINSPLHF
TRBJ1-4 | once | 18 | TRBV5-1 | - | TGCGCCAGCAGTCCGCCAAGGGGGGCGCGAGTAGCTAATGAAAAACTGTTTTTT | CASSPPRGARVANEKLFF
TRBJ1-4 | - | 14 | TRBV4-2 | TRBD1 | TGTGCCAGCAGCCTCGGACAGGGCTTGGAAAAACTGTTTTTT | CASSLGQGLEKLFF
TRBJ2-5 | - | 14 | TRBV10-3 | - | TGTGCCATCAGTGAGTCAGGCGGTGGGGAGACCCAGTACTTC | CAISESGGGETQYF
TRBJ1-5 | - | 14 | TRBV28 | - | TGTGCCAGCAGTCTAAACAGAGGGCATCAGCCCCAGCATTTT | CASSLNRGHQPQHF
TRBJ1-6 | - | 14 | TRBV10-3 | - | TGTGCCATCAGTTCGGGGGTTCGAGATTCACCCCTCCACTTT | CAISSGVRDSPLHF
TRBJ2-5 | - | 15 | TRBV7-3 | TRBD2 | TGTGCCAGCAGCCAAAATAGCGGGGAAAAGGAGACCCAGTACTTC | CASSQNSGEKETQYF
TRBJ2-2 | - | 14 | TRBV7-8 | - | TGTGCCAGCAGCCGAGAGTGGAACACCGGGGAGCTGTTTTTT | CASSREWNTGELFF
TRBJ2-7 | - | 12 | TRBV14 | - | TGTGCCAGCAGCCAATCTCTGGGCGAGCAGTACTTC | CASSQSLGEQYF
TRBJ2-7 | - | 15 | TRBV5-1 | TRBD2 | TGCGCCAGCAGCCCCACCGGGACTAGCGTCTACGAGCAGTACTTC | CASSPTGTSVYEQYF
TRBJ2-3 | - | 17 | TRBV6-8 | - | TGTGCCAGCAGTTCCCCCCGCGCGTGGCCAGGCACAGATACGCAGTATTTT | CASSSPRAWPGTDTQYF